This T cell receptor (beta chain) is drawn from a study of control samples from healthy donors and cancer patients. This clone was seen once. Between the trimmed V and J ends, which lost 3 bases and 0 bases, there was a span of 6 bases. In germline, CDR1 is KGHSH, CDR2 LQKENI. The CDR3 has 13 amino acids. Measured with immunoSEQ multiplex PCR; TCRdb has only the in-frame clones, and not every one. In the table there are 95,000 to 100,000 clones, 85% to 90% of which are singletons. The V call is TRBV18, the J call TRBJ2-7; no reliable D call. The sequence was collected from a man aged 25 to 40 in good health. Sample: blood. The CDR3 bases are TGTGCCAGCTCACCGACCAGCTCCTACGAGCAGTACTTC. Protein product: CASSPTSSYEQYF.